Listed below are T cell receptor beta chains from one sample, sequenced in a study of cytomegalovirus exposure and HLA in healthy donors. Repertoires were generated with immunoSEQ multiplex PCR, while TCRdb's copy carries only in-frame clones and drops some. The sample has about 140,000 clones; over 70% are singletons. What was sequenced was PBMCs. These receptor sequences come from a man aged 18 to 29 in good health and CMV-seronegative. CDR3s include the opening cysteine and the closing phenylalanine or tryptophan. A D gene is named only where the DNA matches it firmly. Not every row has a clone size; where given, it reads once, few, many or a size class.

CDR3: CASRYGLATETQYF
DNA: TGTGCCAGCAGATATGGACTAGCCACAGAGACCCAGTACTTC
length: 14
size: NA
J: TRBJ2-5
V: TRBV7-2
D: TRBD2

CDR3: CASSPGTGFDSPLHF
DNA: TGTGCCAGCTCACCAGGGACAGGGTTTGATTCACCCCTCCACTTT
length: 15
size: NA
J: TRBJ1-6
V: TRBV18
D: TRBD1

CDR3: CASTTLTGGRYGYTF
DNA: TGTGCCAGTACAACTCTCACAGGGGGCCGGTATGGCTACACCTTC
length: 15
size: NA
J: TRBJ1-2
V: TRBV19
D: TRBD1

CDR3: CASSMDQGNAYNEQFF
DNA: TGTGCCAGCAGCATGGACCAGGGGAATGCTTACAATGAGCAGTTCTTC
length: 16
size: NA
J: TRBJ2-1
V: TRBV5-6
D: NA

CDR3: CAISDAGTPEGTEAFF
DNA: TGTGCCATCAGTGACGCCGGGACTCCGGAGGGCACTGAAGCTTTCTTT
length: 16
size: NA
J: TRBJ1-1
V: TRBV10-3
D: NA

CDR3: CASSPGRDNSPLHF
DNA: TGCGCCAGCAGCCCCGGGAGGGATAATTCACCCCTCCACTTT
length: 14
size: NA
J: TRBJ1-6
V: TRBV5-1
D: NA

CDR3: CASTCFEGEDYEQYF
DNA: TGTGCCAGCACCTGCTTCGAGGGTGAGGACTACGAGCAGTACTTC
length: 15
size: NA
J: TRBJ2-7
V: TRBV21-1
D: NA

CDR3: CASSPGQQETQYF
DNA: TGTGCCAGCAGCCCGGGACAGCAAGAGACCCAGTACTTC
length: 13
size: NA
J: TRBJ2-5
V: TRBV4-2
D: TRBD1

CDR3: CASSLRQVQASSGNTIYF
DNA: TGTGCCAGCTCACTCCGACAGGTCCAAGCGTCCTCTGGAAACACCATATATTTT
length: 18
size: once
J: TRBJ1-3
V: TRBV18
D: NA

CDR3: CASSTDRDGSGYTF
DNA: TGTGCCAGCAGTACAGACAGGGACGGTTCAGGCTACACCTTC
length: 14
size: few
J: TRBJ1-2
V: TRBV2
D: TRBD1

CDR3: CASSQQGPQETQYF
DNA: TGTGCCAGTAGTCAACAGGGACCCCAAGAGACCCAGTACTTC
length: 14
size: NA
J: TRBJ2-5
V: TRBV19
D: NA

CDR3: CASSVRRGLNTEAFF
DNA: TGTGCCAGCAGCGTAAGACGGGGATTGAACACTGAAGCTTTCTTT
length: 15
size: NA
J: TRBJ1-1
V: TRBV5-8
D: NA

CDR3: CASSLEEGAGQFF
DNA: TGTGCCAGCAGCTTAGAGGAAGGGGCAGGGCAGTTCTTC
length: 13
size: few
J: TRBJ2-1
V: TRBV7-8
D: NA

CDR3: CASSPTGNSPLHF
DNA: TGTGCCAGCAGCCCCACAGGAAATTCACCCCTCCACTTT
length: 13
size: NA
J: TRBJ1-6
V: TRBV7-9
D: NA

CDR3: CASSTGTGWLGVAFF
DNA: TGTGCCAGCAGCACCGGGACAGGGTGGCTCGGAGTGGCTTTCTTT
length: 15
size: NA
J: TRBJ1-1
V: TRBV25-1
D: TRBD1

CDR3: CASSGQTGAEQYF
DNA: TGTGCCAGCAGCGGACAGACAGGGGCCGAGCAGTACTTC
length: 13
size: NA
J: TRBJ2-7
V: TRBV7-9
D: TRBD1

CDR3: CASRSLMRGSYGYTF
DNA: TGTGCCAGCCGATCATTAATGCGGGGGAGCTATGGCTACACCTTC
length: 15
size: NA
J: TRBJ1-2
V: TRBV5-6
D: NA

CDR3: CASSYGSNEKLFF
DNA: TGTGCCAGCAGTTACGGCAGTAATGAAAAACTGTTTTTT
length: 13
size: NA
J: TRBJ1-4
V: TRBV6-6
D: NA

CDR3: CASSVGQGRGYTF
DNA: TGCGCCAGCAGCGTGGGACAGGGAAGAGGCTACACCTTC
length: 13
size: NA
J: TRBJ1-2
V: TRBV5-1
D: TRBD1

CDR3: CASSLAGGRNEQYF
DNA: TGTGCCAGCAGCTTAGCAGGGGGCCGCAACGAGCAGTACTTC
length: 14
size: NA
J: TRBJ2-7
V: TRBV7-9
D: TRBD1

CDR3: CASSPTGNIPDTQYF
DNA: TGTGCCAGCAGCCCGACAGGGAATATTCCAGATACGCAGTATTTT
length: 15
size: NA
J: TRBJ2-3
V: TRBV13
D: TRBD1

CDR3: CASSVARRDRDTDTQYF
DNA: TGTGCCAGCAGCGTAGCTCGCCGGGACAGGGACACAGATACGCAGTATTTT
length: 17
size: NA
J: TRBJ2-3
V: TRBV9
D: TRBD1

CDR3: CASTPDREYYGYTF
DNA: TGCGCCAGCACACCGGACAGGGAGTACTATGGCTACACCTTC
length: 14
size: NA
J: TRBJ1-2
V: TRBV5-1
D: TRBD1

CDR3: CASSHRLITDTQYF
DNA: TGTGCTAGCAGCCACAGACTAATCACAGATACGCAGTATTTT
length: 14
size: NA
J: TRBJ2-3
V: TRBV7-7
D: NA

CDR3: CASSLGGTLYEQYF
DNA: TGTGCCAGCAGCTTAGGAGGGACTCTATACGAGCAGTACTTC
length: 14
size: NA
J: TRBJ2-7
V: TRBV11-1
D: NA

CDR3: CASSQDGRSYEQYF
DNA: TGTGCCAGCAGCCAAGATGGGCGATCCTACGAGCAGTACTTC
length: 14
size: NA
J: TRBJ2-7
V: TRBV4-2
D: NA

CDR3: CASSWDTFSGNTIYF
DNA: TGCGCCAGCAGCTGGGACACCTTCTCTGGAAACACCATATATTTT
length: 15
size: NA
J: TRBJ1-3
V: TRBV5-1
D: NA

CDR3: CASSYRGGNQPQHF
DNA: TGTGCCAGCAGTTATCGGGGGGGCAATCAGCCCCAGCATTTT
length: 14
size: NA
J: TRBJ1-5
V: TRBV5-6
D: NA

CDR3: CASSSINLQGARYGYTF
DNA: TGTGCCAGCAGTTCGATCAATCTACAGGGGGCTCGGTATGGCTACACCTTC
length: 17
size: NA
J: TRBJ1-2
V: TRBV28
D: TRBD1

CDR3: CASSSTGLAGGIINEQFF
DNA: TGTGCCAGTAGTTCCACAGGACTAGCGGGGGGTATAATCAATGAGCAGTTCTTC
length: 18
size: NA
J: TRBJ2-1
V: TRBV19
D: TRBD2

CDR3: CASSDSPNEQFF
DNA: TGCGCCAGCAGCGACAGCCCCAATGAGCAGTTCTTC
length: 12
size: once
J: TRBJ2-1
V: TRBV4-1
D: NA

CDR3: CASSYLAVEQFF
DNA: TGTGCCAGCAGTTACTTGGCGGTTGAGCAGTTCTTC
length: 12
size: NA
J: TRBJ2-1
V: TRBV6-6
D: NA

CDR3: CASSSGDSHSGNTIYF
DNA: TGTGCCAGCAGCTCGGGGGACAGCCACTCTGGAAACACCATATATTTT
length: 16
size: NA
J: TRBJ1-3
V: TRBV7-9
D: TRBD1

CDR3: CASSRAGGVTDTQYF
DNA: TGTGCCAGCAGCCGTGCGGGCGGGGTCACAGATACGCAGTATTTT
length: 15
size: NA
J: TRBJ2-3
V: TRBV9
D: NA

CDR3: CASSLQLRETQYF
DNA: TGCGCCAGCAGCTTACAGTTGAGAGAGACCCAGTACTTC
length: 13
size: NA
J: TRBJ2-5
V: TRBV5-1
D: NA

CDR3: CASSQYQGALDTEAFF
DNA: TGTGCCAGCAGCCAATATCAGGGGGCGCTTGACACTGAAGCTTTCTTT
length: 16
size: NA
J: TRBJ1-1
V: TRBV14
D: TRBD1

CDR3: CASSLGVGQAYGYTF
DNA: TGTGCCAGCAGCTTAGGTGTCGGACAGGCCTATGGCTACACCTTC
length: 15
size: NA
J: TRBJ1-2
V: TRBV7-9
D: TRBD1

CDR3: CASSAGRGNEKLFF
DNA: TGTGCCAGCAGCGCGGGACGTGGGAATGAAAAACTGTTTTTT
length: 14
size: NA
J: TRBJ1-4
V: TRBV7-2
D: NA

CDR3: CASSYPRQGALSGYTF
DNA: TGTGCCAGCAGCTACCCAAGACAGGGTGCTTTATCAGGCTACACCTTC
length: 16
size: NA
J: TRBJ1-2
V: TRBV5-4
D: TRBD1

CDR3: CAISPGQGDHSPLHF
DNA: TGTGCCATCAGCCCGGGACAGGGTGATCATTCACCCCTCCACTTT
length: 15
size: NA
J: TRBJ1-6
V: TRBV10-3
D: TRBD1

CDR3: CASSPLFGSGANVLTF
DNA: TGTGCCAGCAGCCCCCTTTTCGGCTCTGGGGCCAACGTCCTGACTTTC
length: 16
size: NA
J: TRBJ2-6
V: TRBV9
D: NA

CDR3: CASSQDRQTTYTF
DNA: TGCGCCAGCAGCCAAGACCGACAGACCACCTACACCTTC
length: 13
size: NA
J: TRBJ1-2
V: TRBV4-3
D: NA

CDR3: CASSSPRGQGDTQYF
DNA: TGCGCCAGCAGCTCACCCAGGGGCCAGGGAGATACGCAGTATTTT
length: 15
size: NA
J: TRBJ2-3
V: TRBV5-1
D: NA

CDR3: CASSSWGSGALREQFF
DNA: TGTGCCAGCAGCTCCTGGGGTAGCGGGGCCCTCCGGGAGCAGTTCTTC
length: 16
size: NA
J: TRBJ2-1
V: TRBV7-2
D: TRBD2

CDR3: CASSEPGDRVYGYTF
DNA: TGTGCCAGCAGTGAACCCGGGGACAGGGTCTATGGCTACACCTTC
length: 15
size: NA
J: TRBJ1-2
V: TRBV6-1
D: TRBD1

CDR3: CASSQGEWDDSPLHF
DNA: TGCGCCAGCAGCCAAGGGGAGTGGGATGATTCACCCCTCCACTTT
length: 15
size: once
J: TRBJ1-6
V: TRBV4-3
D: NA

CDR3: CASSLDRGGPCTDTQYF
DNA: TGTGCCAGCAGCCTGGATCGCGGGGGGCCCTGCACAGATACGCAGTATTTT
length: 17
size: NA
J: TRBJ2-3
V: TRBV7-6
D: TRBD2

CDR3: CASSLDTSGRTDTQYF
DNA: TGTGCCAGCAGCTTGGATACTAGCGGTCGCACAGATACGCAGTATTTT
length: 16
size: once
J: TRBJ2-3
V: TRBV5-6
D: TRBD2

CDR3: CASSSTGQAYNEQFF
DNA: TGTGCCAGCAGCTCAACTGGACAGGCCTACAATGAGCAGTTCTTC
length: 15
size: NA
J: TRBJ2-1
V: TRBV7-8
D: TRBD1

CDR3: CASSQNGQGMNTEAFF
DNA: TGCGCCAGCAGCCAAAACGGACAGGGAATGAACACTGAAGCTTTCTTT
length: 16
size: few
J: TRBJ1-1
V: TRBV4-1
D: TRBD1